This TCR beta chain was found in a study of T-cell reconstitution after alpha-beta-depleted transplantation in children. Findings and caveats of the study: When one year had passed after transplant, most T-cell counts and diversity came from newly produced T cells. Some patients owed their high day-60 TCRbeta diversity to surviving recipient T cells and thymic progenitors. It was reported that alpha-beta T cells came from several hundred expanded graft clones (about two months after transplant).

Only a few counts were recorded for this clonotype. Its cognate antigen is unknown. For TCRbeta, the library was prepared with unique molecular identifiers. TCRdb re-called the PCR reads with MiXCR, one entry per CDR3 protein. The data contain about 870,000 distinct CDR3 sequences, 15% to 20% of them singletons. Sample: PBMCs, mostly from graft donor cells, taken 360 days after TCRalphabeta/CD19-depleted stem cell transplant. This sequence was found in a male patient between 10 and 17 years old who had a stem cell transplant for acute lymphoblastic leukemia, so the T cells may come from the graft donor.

The CDR3 here is CASSPPGPQETQYF. DNA of the CDR3: TGTGCCAGTTCTCCTCCAGGGCCTCAAGAGACCCAGTACTTC. The V call is TRBV18, the J call TRBJ2-5; D may be TRBD1 (5 bases). The CDR3 length is 14 residues. Trimming removed 9 bases at V and 2 bases at J, with 16 bases between. CDR1 and CDR2 (germline): KGHSH, LQKENI. Together with reference TRBV18 and TRBJ2-5, the CDR3 gives the full variable domain: NAGVMQNPRHLVRRRGQEARLRCSPMKGHSHVYWYRQLPEEGLKFMVYLQKENIIDESGMPKERFSAEFPKEGPSILRIQQVVRGDSAAYFCASSPPGPQETQYFGPGTRLLVL.